This TCR beta chain was observed in a study of molecular identifiers for immune sequencing clone quantification. This CDR3 is built from 17 residues. Germline V gene data show CDR1 as SGHTA and CDR2 as FQGNSA. V lost 1 base, J lost 6 bases, and 22 bases lay in between. This clonotype was detected many times. A single record per CDR3 protein comes from TCRdb applying MiXCR to the PCR reads. The repertoire has about 98,000 distinct CDR3 sequences, about 35% of them found once; the top ten carry roughly 9.7%. Sequencing was carried out using naive CD8+ T cells from blood, with Jurkat cell RNA spiked in. The subset here: FACS-sorted CD8+CD4-CCR7+CD45RA+ naive T cells. The V gene is TRBV7-2, the J gene TRBJ2-7; TRBD1 is a possible D gene (6 bases). This receptor was identified in a human donor in good health. Some libraries in this study had Jurkat cell RNA spiked in. CDR3 sequence (DNA): TGTGCCAGCAGCTTAGGGTCTTACCGGGACACTGGAGGCGAGCAGTACTTC. It codes for CASSLGSYRDTGGEQYF.